This entry lists 20 T cell receptor beta chains sequenced from one sample in a study of cytomegalovirus exposure and HLA in healthy donors. PCR was performed using 60 Vbeta and 13 Jbeta primers. TCRdb keeps only in-frame clones here, not all; method: immunoSEQ multiplex PCR. The table lists more than 150,000 clones, approximately 85% of them singletons. Sequenced sample: PBMCs. The receptors shown here come from a man between 18 and 29 years old in good health and CMV-seropositive.

This rearrangement joins TRBV5-4 to TRBJ1-6, with D uncertain. The CDR3 runs 16 residues. From germline, CDR1 is SGHNT and CDR2 YYREEE (reference sequence). Deletions cut 4 bases from V and 10 bases from J, with 21 bases between. CDR3 DNA sequence: TGTGCCAGCAGCCTAGGAGGTATCAACCCACGGTCACCCCTCCACTTT. As protein: CASSLGGINPRSPLHF.

The chain is built from TRBV27 and TRBJ1-6, with a tentative D call TRBD1 (6 bases). Deletions cut 6 bases from V and 5 bases from J, with 14 bases between. Germline V gene data show CDR1 as MNHEY and CDR2 as SMNVEV (reference sequence). This CDR3 comprises 15 residues. Here the CDR3 reads CASSQDSHDNSPLHF. DNA of the CDR3: TGTGCCAGCAGCCAGGACAGCCACGATAATTCACCCCTCCACTTT.

The chain is built from TRBV5-1 and TRBJ1-2; a possible D gene is TRBD1 (6 bases). V was cut by 0 bases and J by 4 bases, with 16 bases left in between. This CDR3 spans 16 amino acids. Germline V CDR1 and CDR2: SGHRS, YFSETQ. This chain's CDR3 is CASSLGPLTGSYGYTF. CDR3 DNA: TGCGCCAGCAGCTTGGGCCCTTTGACAGGATCCTATGGCTACACCTTC. The full variable domain, its missing parts supplied by reference TRBV5-1 and TRBJ1-2, is KAGVTQTPRYLIKTRGQQVTLSCSPISGHRSVSWYQQTPGQGLQFLFEYFSETQRNKGNFPGRFSGRQFSNSRSEMNVSTLELGDSALYLCASSLGPLTGSYGYTFGSGTRLTVV.

The gene calls are TRBV27 and TRBJ1-5, with 10 bases lining up with TRBD1. Losses at the gene ends were 2 bases for V and 6 bases for J; bases not matched to a gene: 4. CDR3 length: 15 amino acids. Germline CDR1 MNHEY, CDR2 SMNVEV (reference sequence). CDR3 sequence (DNA): TGTGCCAGCAGTTTAACGGGACAGGGGTTTCAGCCCCAGCATTTT. Its protein is CASSLTGQGFQPQHF.

V gene TRBV6-5 combines with J gene TRBJ2-5, with a possible D match to TRBD2 (6 bases). The J call is uncertain, as TRBJ2-7 better fits the DNA end. Germline V gives CDR1 MNHEY, CDR2 SVGAGI. The CDR3 has 16 amino acids. Here the CDR3 reads CASSYSASVGYGEQYF. CDR3 in DNA: TGTGCCAGCAGTTACTCCGCTAGCGTGGGCTACGGCGAGCAGTACTTC.

This clone was counted a few times. The V call is TRBV4-2, the J call TRBJ2-7, with 8 bases that match TRBD2. The CDR3 length is 14 residues. Losses at the gene ends were 2 bases for V and 4 bases for J; bases not matched to a gene: 4. CDR1 LGHNA and CDR2 YNFKEQ come from the germline V gene. Written as DNA, the CDR3 is TGTGCCAGCAGCCAACCCGGGGGGGTGTACGAGCAGTACTTC. Its translation: CASSQPGGVYEQYF.

This sequence joins TRBV29-1 and TRBJ2-2; 7 bases are shared with TRBD2. V trimming: 6 bases; J trimming: 1 base; junction bases outside the gene matches: 5. From germline, CDR1 is SQVTM and CDR2 ANQGSEA. This CDR3 has 14 amino acids. The DNA for the CDR3 is TGCAGCGTGGCGACTAGCCTGAACACCGGGGAGCTGTTTTTT. This sequence encodes CSVATSLNTGELFF.

This sequence joins TRBV10-1 and TRBJ2-7; 11 bases fit TRBD2. The CDR3 is made up of 15 amino acids. The V gene's germline CDR1 is WNHNN and CDR2 SYGVQD (reference sequence). Germline trimming cut 6 bases from V and 3 bases from J; bases unmatched to any gene: 7. CDR3 loop: CASSPSGGLFYEQYF. Written as DNA, the CDR3 is TGCGCCAGCAGCCCTAGCGGGGGGCTCTTCTACGAGCAGTACTTC.

V gene TRBV9 combines with J gene TRBJ1-4; TRBD1 aligns across 7 bases. V lost 3 bases, J lost 7 bases, and 9 bases stayed unmatched. The CDR3 has 15 residues. Germline V CDR1 and CDR2: SGDLS, YYNGEE. This chain's CDR3 is CASSDRDSAFEKLFF. CDR3 in DNA: TGTGCCAGCAGCGACCGGGACAGCGCATTTGAAAAACTGTTTTTT.

The CDR3 reads CASGFTKGQDLYNEQFF. The CDR3 region has the DNA TGTGCTAGTGGTTTTACGAAGGGACAGGACCTTTACAATGAGCAGTTCTTC. This rearrangement joins TRBV12-5 to TRBJ2-1; 8 bases match TRBD1. Losses at the gene ends were 3 bases for V and 4 bases for J; bases not matched to a gene: 11. The length of the CDR3 is 17 residues. Germline V gene sequence: CDR1 LGHNT, CDR2 FRNRAP.

This clone is a singleton in its sample. Here the CDR3 reads CATSRDYGTGYSGANVLTF. DNA for the CDR3: TGTGCCACCAGCAGAGATTATGGGACAGGGTACTCTGGGGCCAACGTCCTGACTTTC. The rearrangement uses TRBV15 and TRBJ2-6; TRBD1 aligns across 9 bases. Trimming at V came to 0 bases and at J to 0 bases, leaving 6 bases not matched to a gene. CDR3 length equals 19 residues. In germline, CDR1 is LNHNV, CDR2 YYDKDF (reference sequence).

This sequence joins TRBV2 and TRBJ2-3; 10 bases map to TRBD2. The germline V gene has CDR1 SNHLY and CDR2 FYNNEI. This CDR3 is built from 17 residues. V was clipped by 6 bases and J by 6 bases; unmatched bases: 15. Here the CDR3 reads CASRPPLAGDSLDTQYF. The CDR3 coding sequence is TGTGCCAGCAGGCCTCCGCTAGCGGGGGACAGCTTGGATACGCAGTATTTT.

The chain carries TRBV4-1 and TRBJ2-3; TRBD1 might be the D (5 bases). The length of the CDR3 is 15 residues. The V gene lost 3 bases and the J gene lost 4 bases, with 14 bases spanning the gap. CDR1 and CDR2 (germline): MGHRA, YSYEKL. This CDR3 reads CASSQGDQGADTQYF. The CDR3 DNA reads as TGCGCCAGCAGCCAGGGCGACCAGGGTGCAGATACGCAGTATTTT.

The chain uses TRBV4-2 and TRBJ2-5; D might be TRBD2 (5 bases). CDR3 length: 15 residues. Germline CDR1 is LGHNA and CDR2 is YNFKEQ. V lost 8 bases, J lost 2 bases, and 18 bases lay in between. The CDR3 coding sequence is TGTGCCAGCCACGGGATTTGGATGGGACAAGAGACCCAGTACTTC. Translated: CASHGIWMGQETQYF.

The chain is built from TRBV2 and TRBJ1-2, with 7 bases that match TRBD1. CDR1 is SNHLY, CDR2 FYNNEI, per germline. V shed 2 bases, J shed 5 bases, and the junction held 14 bases outside the gene matches. This CDR3 has 17 amino acids. The CDR3 protein is CASSEMGQYPSTYGYTF. DNA for the CDR3: TGTGCCAGCAGTGAAATGGGACAGTACCCCTCCACGTATGGCTACACCTTC.

The rearrangement links TRBV5-6 to TRBJ2-5; no reliable D call. This CDR3 region has 14 residues. Germline V gives CDR1 SGHDT, CDR2 YYEEEE. With 4 bases removed from V and 2 bases from J, the gap between germline ends came to 12 bases. The CDR3 loop reads CASSRYPPQETQYF. The CDR3, as DNA: TGTGCCAGCAGCCGGTACCCCCCACAAGAGACCCAGTACTTC.

This clone was seen once. This chain uses TRBV4-2 with TRBJ2-3; perhaps TRBD2 as D (6 bases). Trimming took off 1 base at V and 1 base at J, with 18 bases between the two ends. The CDR3 sequence is 18 residues long. Germline V gene data show CDR1 as LGHNA and CDR2 as YNFKEQ. The chain's CDR3 is CASSQGQTGDPRTDTQYF. DNA for the CDR3: TGTGCCAGCAGCCAAGGTCAGACGGGGGACCCACGCACAGATACGCAGTATTTT.

J is TRBJ2-3 and V is TRBV5-4; TRBD1 might be the D (6 bases). V was shortened by 3 bases and J by 0 bases, with 11 bases between the two germline ends. CDR1 is SGHNT and CDR2 is YYREEE in the germline V gene (reference sequence). The CDR3 is made up of 15 amino acids. CDR3 sequence: CASSYGQTSTDTQYF. Here the CDR3 DNA reads TGTGCCAGCAGCTATGGACAGACTAGCACAGATACGCAGTATTTT.

V and J are TRBV29-1 and TRBJ1-1; no firm D call. The CDR3 has 11 amino acids. Trimming stripped 4 bases from V and 7 bases from J, with 10 bases between. CDR1 is SQVTM and CDR2 is ANQGSEA in the germline V gene. CDR3 loop: CSVGTGNEAFF. In DNA, the CDR3 is TGCAGCGTTGGGACGGGGAATGAAGCTTTCTTT.

The chain combines TRBV6-1 with TRBJ1-3; tentative D call: TRBD1 (5 bases). The V end lost 0 bases, the J end lost 0 bases, and 9 bases lay between the germline ends. This CDR3 contains 16 residues. Looked up from germline, CDR1 is MNHNS and CDR2 is SASEGT. The CDR3 nucleotides are TGTGCCAGCAGTGAAGCGGGGCCCACCTCTGGAAACACCATATATTTT. The encoded protein is CASSEAGPTSGNTIYF.